These 2 T cell receptor beta chains share one sample of origin, sequenced in a study of cytomegalovirus exposure and HLA in healthy donors. Only in-frame clones appear in the TCRdb table, and some are missing; sequencing was by immunoSEQ multiplex PCR. The table has 200,000 to 300,000 clones, roughly 88% seen once. Sequencing was performed on PBMCs. The receptors here all came from a woman aged 30 to 39 in good health and CMV-seronegative.

This clone came up once. The rearrangement uses TRBV5-1 and TRBJ1-1; no clear D gene. The V end lost 4 bases, the J end lost 0 bases, and 7 bases lay between the germline ends. This CDR3 has 13 residues. The germline gives CDR1 SGHRS, CDR2 YFSETQ. In DNA, the CDR3 is TGCGCCAGCAGCGCCAAGATGAACACTGAAGCTTTCTTT. Its protein product is CASSAKMNTEAFF.

V usage is TRBV6-1 and J usage is TRBJ2-7; TRBD2 matches 7 bases. The CDR3 has 14 residues. After removal of 7 bases from V and 5 bases from J, the junction contained 11 bases not matched to a gene. Germline assignment: CDR1 MNHNS and CDR2 SASEGT. The CDR3 loop reads CASTLTSWNHEQYF. CDR3 coding DNA: TGTGCCAGCACCCTGACTAGCTGGAACCACGAGCAGTACTTC.